These T cell receptor beta chains were read from a single sample in a study of blood T cell repertoires in COVID-19. Measured with immunoSEQ multiplex PCR; TCRdb has only the in-frame clones, and not every one. The profile covers hundreds of thousands of clones, with 75% to 90% appearing a single time and approximately 3.7% taken by the ten largest. Sequences were obtained from PBMCs or T cells enriched from blood (not recorded which). These receptors all stem from a woman aged 25 to 39 who had recovered from COVID-19. The CDR3 runs from the conserved cysteine through the conserved F or W. Fields, in order: J gene, D gene, V gene, clone size, CDR3 protein, CDR3 DNA. A D gene is named only where the DNA matches it firmly. Some rows have no size entry. The others give once, few or many, or a class for an expanded clone.

J: TRBJ1-1
D: TRBD1
V: TRBV5-5
size: -
CDR3: CASTDERQGARQEAFF
DNA: TGTGCCAGCACCGATGAGAGACAGGGGGCAAGACAAGAAGCTTTCTTT

J: TRBJ1-1
D: -
V: TRBV11-3
size: -
CDR3: CASSLDKTGQFEAFF
DNA: TGTGCCAGCAGCTTAGATAAGACAGGCCAATTTGAAGCTTTCTTT

J: TRBJ1-5
D: -
V: TRBV4-3
size: -
CDR3: CASSQDRAGEQPQHF
DNA: TGCGCCAGCAGCCAAGATAGGGCAGGGGAGCAGCCCCAGCATTTT

J: TRBJ2-3
D: -
V: TRBV30
size: -
CDR3: CAWSVGGGATSTDTQYF
DNA: TGTGCCTGGAGTGTTGGCGGCGGCGCTACTAGCACAGATACGCAGTATTTT

J: TRBJ1-1
D: TRBD1
V: TRBV29-1
size: -
CDR3: CSVEELQGTEAFF
DNA: TGCAGCGTTGAAGAACTACAGGGGACTGAAGCTTTCTTT

J: TRBJ2-1
D: -
V: TRBV3-1/TRBV3-2
size: -
CDR3: CASSQEASIALNEQFF
DNA: TGTGCCAGCAGCCAAGAAGCAAGTATTGCATTAAATGAGCAGTTCTTC

J: TRBJ1-4
D: -
V: TRBV4-3
size: -
CDR3: CASSRVHGLNEKLFF
DNA: TGCGCCAGCAGCCGAGTACACGGACTTAATGAAAAACTGTTTTTT

J: TRBJ2-1
D: -
V: TRBV7-6
size: once
CDR3: CASSLDYGKGEQFF
DNA: TGTGCCAGCAGCTTAGATTACGGGAAGGGTGAGCAGTTCTTC

J: TRBJ2-5
D: TRBD1
V: TRBV28
size: -
CDR3: CASRRTGGSQETQYF
DNA: TGTGCCAGCAGACGAACAGGGGGCTCACAAGAGACCCAGTACTTC

J: TRBJ1-3
D: -
V: TRBV28
size: -
CDR3: CAIQTGGSGNTIYF
DNA: TGTGCCATCCAAACCGGGGGCTCTGGAAACACCATATATTTT

J: TRBJ1-1
D: TRBD1
V: TRBV14
size: -
CDR3: CASSQEYRGGTEAFF
DNA: TGTGCCAGCAGCCAAGAGTACAGGGGGGGGACTGAAGCTTTCTTT

J: TRBJ1-6
D: -
V: TRBV5-5
size: -
CDR3: CASSPPPRLELLHF
DNA: TGTGCCAGCAGCCCCCCTCCCAGGCTGGAACTCCTCCACTTT

J: TRBJ2-2
D: TRBD2
V: TRBV10-3
size: once
CDR3: CAISLGTSGRNTGELFF
DNA: TGTGCCATCAGCTTGGGGACTAGCGGGAGGAACACCGGGGAGCTGTTTTTT

J: TRBJ1-3
D: -
V: TRBV30
size: -
CDR3: CAWDISSGNTIYF
DNA: TGTGCCTGGGACATCAGCTCTGGAAACACCATATATTTT

J: TRBJ2-1
D: TRBD2
V: TRBV9
size: -
CDR3: CASSETSGSWGEQFF
DNA: TGTGCCAGCAGCGAGACTAGCGGGAGTTGGGGTGAGCAGTTCTTC

J: TRBJ1-1
D: -
V: TRBV10-3
size: -
CDR3: CAISKTEGYMNTEAFF
DNA: TGTGCCATCAGTAAGACAGAAGGATACATGAACACTGAAGCTTTCTTT

J: TRBJ2-4
D: -
V: TRBV9
size: -
CDR3: CASSVDSRGGGRAKNIQYF
DNA: TGTGCCAGCAGCGTAGATTCGCGGGGAGGCGGCCGCGCCAAAAACATTCAGTACTTC

J: TRBJ2-1
D: -
V: TRBV11-2
size: -
CDR3: CASSPSGSYNEQFF
DNA: TGTGCCAGCAGCCCGAGCGGATCCTACAATGAGCAGTTCTTC

J: TRBJ1-2
D: TRBD1
V: TRBV12-3/TRBV12-4
size: once
CDR3: CASSKDRGSGYTF
DNA: TGTGCCAGCAGTAAGGACAGGGGCTCTGGCTACACCTTC

J: TRBJ1-2
D: -
V: TRBV28
size: -
CDR3: CASRPPGQAYGYTF
DNA: TGTGCCAGCAGACCTCCGGGACAAGCCTATGGCTACACCTTC

J: TRBJ2-6
D: TRBD1
V: TRBV30
size: -
CDR3: CAWSRDRVRSGANVLTF
DNA: TGTGCCTGGAGCAGGGACAGGGTTCGCTCTGGGGCCAACGTCCTGACTTTC

J: TRBJ2-7
D: TRBD1
V: TRBV7-7
size: -
CDR3: CASSPGQGPWYEQYF
DNA: TGTGCTAGCAGCCCAGGACAGGGCCCCTGGTACGAGCAGTACTTC

J: TRBJ1-1
D: -
V: TRBV5-5
size: -
CDR3: CASSSPLTPGTEAFF
DNA: TGTGCCAGCAGCTCCCCACTGACCCCGGGGACTGAAGCTTTCTTT

J: TRBJ2-2
D: TRBD2
V: TRBV5-1
size: -
CDR3: CASSFTSAGELFF
DNA: TGCGCCAGCAGCTTTACTAGCGCCGGGGAGCTGTTTTTT

J: TRBJ2-5
D: TRBD1
V: TRBV11-1
size: once
CDR3: CASSLDRKETQYF
DNA: TGTGCCAGCAGCTTGGACAGGAAAGAGACCCAGTACTTC

J: TRBJ2-4
D: TRBD1
V: TRBV9
size: -
CDR3: CASSAGTVGPLAKNIQYF
DNA: TGTGCCAGCAGCGCGGGGACAGTCGGCCCCCTAGCCAAAAACATTCAGTACTTC